A selection of T cell receptor beta chains follows, all from one sample in a study of T cells in narcolepsy. The data were produced by immunoSEQ multiplex PCR, yet TCRdb's version contains in-frame clones alone and is incomplete. The table records tens of thousands of clones, around 78% of them present only once. Source material: CD45RA- memory CD4+ T cells from PBMCs. Source of these receptors: a human donor with narcolepsy. Both conserved end residues are part of each CDR3. The D gene is left open where the match is weak. Clone size is shown for a subset of rows, as once, few, many or a class of expanded clone.

clone size,J gene,D gene,V gene,CDR3 DNA,CDR3 protein
NA,TRBJ2-7,NA,TRBV6-6,TGTGCCAGCAGACTGACAGTTTTCGACGAGCAGTACTTC,CASRLTVFDEQYF
NA,TRBJ2-5,TRBD2,TRBV2,TGTGCCAGCCAGCATATAGGGGGAACTAGCGGGAGGGCCGAGGAGACCCAGTACTTC,CASQHIGGTSGRAEETQYF
NA,TRBJ1-5,NA,TRBV14,TGTGCCAGCAGCCACGTCGTTTCCCGCCTCAATCAGCCCCAGCATTTT,CASSHVVSRLNQPQHF
NA,TRBJ2-7,TRBD2,TRBV5-6,TGTGCCAGCAGCTTGGGACTAGCGAGCTACGAGCAGTACTTC,CASSLGLASYEQYF
few,TRBJ1-1,NA,TRBV5-6,TGTGCCAGCAGCTTGGAGAGACGCGGACTAGCTTTCTTT,CASSLERRGLAFF
NA,TRBJ1-4,NA,TRBV5-1,TGCGCCAGCAGCTTACAGGTACGTTTTGAAAAACTGTTTTTT,CASSLQVRFEKLFF
NA,TRBJ1-1,TRBD1,TRBV18,TGTGCCAGCTCACCGACAGGGGGCACTGAAGCTTTCTTT,CASSPTGGTEAFF
NA,TRBJ2-1,TRBD2,TRBV5-1,TGCGCCAGCACACTAGCGGGAGGGAGCTCCTACAATGAGCAGTTCTTC,CASTLAGGSSYNEQFF
NA,TRBJ1-5,NA,TRBV5-4,TGTGCCAGCAGCTTGGGGGGCGCCCTTAATCAGCCCCAGCATTTT,CASSLGGALNQPQHF
NA,TRBJ1-1,NA,TRBV18,TGTGCCAGCTCACCATTGTACGGGACGGAGAACACTGAAGCTTTCTTT,CASSPLYGTENTEAFF
NA,TRBJ2-3,TRBD2,TRBV5-1,TGCGCCAGCAGCTTGGAGGGACTAGCGGGGGTTGATACGCAGTATTTT,CASSLEGLAGVDTQYF
NA,TRBJ1-4,NA,TRBV19,TGTGCCAGTTTCAAGACTGCTGGTCTCGGTGAAAAACTGTTTTTT,CASFKTAGLGEKLFF
few,TRBJ1-5,NA,TRBV7-8,TGTGCCAGCAGCCGTGCGACAGTCAATCAGCCCCAGCATTTT,CASSRATVNQPQHF
NA,TRBJ2-7,NA,TRBV5-1,TGCGCCAGCAGCTTGGCGACAGCCTACGAGCAGTACTTC,CASSLATAYEQYF
NA,TRBJ1-4,NA,TRBV5-1,TGCGCCAGCAGCCCGGGGACGGTTCCAACTAATGAAAAACTGTTTTTT,CASSPGTVPTNEKLFF
NA,TRBJ2-4,NA,TRBV2,TGTGCCAGCAGTACCGGAAGGGCGGACAAAAACATTCAGTACTTC,CASSTGRADKNIQYF
NA,TRBJ1-5,NA,TRBV2,TGTGCCAGCAGGGAGACCCAAGATCAGCCCCAGCATTTT,CASRETQDQPQHF